The 4 T cell receptor beta chains below come from one sample, sequenced in a study. TCRdb reprocessed the RT-PCR reads with MiXCR, giving one entry per CDR3 protein. The sample includes hundreds of thousands of distinct CDR3 sequences, 11% to 15% of them seen just once. Sequenced input: memory CD4+ T cells from blood. The receptors originated from a female donor in good health, serving as a healthy control.

The table lists this clonotype with a few counts. This chain connects TRBV18 to TRBJ2-7; TRBD1 aligns across 8 bases. The CDR3 totals 15 residues. The germline gives CDR1 KGHSH, CDR2 LQKENI. J was trimmed by 2 bases and V by 2 bases; bases with no gene match: 5. Here the CDR3 reads CASSPRDRSTYEQYF. The CDR3 nucleotides are TGTGCCAGCTCACCAAGGGACAGGAGTACCTACGAGCAGTACTTC.

This clonotype has at least ten counts. V and J are TRBV5-5 and TRBJ2-7; D gene unclear. The CDR3 loop spans 14 amino acids. The V end was cut by 0 bases, the J end by 6 bases, with 13 bases between. Per germline, CDR1 SGHKS and CDR2 YYEKEE (reference sequence). The CDR3 sequence is CASSLDKALFEQYF. The CDR3 coding sequence is TGTGCCAGCAGCTTGGACAAGGCCCTCTTCGAGCAGTACTTC.

Ten or more counts support this clonotype. This sequence joins TRBV18 and TRBJ1-2; D might be TRBD1 (6 bases). V lost 3 bases, J lost 2 bases, and 10 bases lay in between. CDR3 length: 14 amino acids. Germline V lookup: CDR1 KGHSH, CDR2 LQKENI. CDR3 region: CASSPETGNYGYTF. DNA of the CDR3: TGTGCCAGCTCACCGGAGACAGGAAACTATGGCTACACCTTC. Based on the CDR3 plus reference TRBV18 and TRBJ1-2, the full variable domain is NAGVMQNPRHLVRRRGQEARLRCSPMKGHSHVYWYRQLPEEGLKFMVYLQKENIIDESGMPKERFSAEFPKEGPSILRIQQVVRGDSAAYFCASSPETGNYGYTFGSGTRLTVV.

This clonotype has only one observation. This chain connects TRBV2 to TRBJ2-1, with D uncertain. CDR1 is SNHLY and CDR2 is FYNNEI in the germline V gene. V shed 5 bases and J shed 8 bases, with 7 bases lying between them. The CDR3 sequence is 11 residues long. CDR3 sequence: CASSPFYEQFF. Written as DNA, the CDR3 is TGTGCCAGCAGTCCTTTTTATGAGCAGTTCTTC.